This passage covers 19 T cell receptor beta chains from one sample sequenced in a study of CD8 T cells in ankylosing spondylitis. Via MiXCR, TCRdb re-called the 5' RACE reads, giving one row per CDR3 protein. The sample holds some 200,000 distinct CDR3 sequences; around 13% are singletons and the top ten take 16%. Sequenced input: blood, either unsorted or a sorted T cell fraction (not recorded which). Source of these receptors: a male donor with ankylosing spondylitis or in good health (not recorded which).

Concerning this clonotype: This clone may be a read error of a much larger clone one base away. V usage is TRBV7-2 and J usage is TRBJ2-5; D is unclear. V gave up 2 bases and J gave up 5 bases, with 6 bases separating them. The CDR3 has 12 amino acids. Germline CDR1 SGHTA, CDR2 FQGNSA. CDR3 coding DNA: TGTGCCAGCAGCTTATCCTGGGAGACCCAGTACTTC. Its protein is CASSLSWETQYF.

This clonotype was detected many times. This chain uses TRBV14 with TRBJ2-7; tentatively, D is TRBD1 (5 bases). CDR1 is SGHDN and CDR2 is FVKESK in the germline V gene. The CDR3 runs 13 residues. V was clipped by 3 bases and J by 7 bases, with 13 bases between them. Here the CDR3 reads CASSHLRVQEQYF. The CDR3 DNA follows: TGTGCCAGCAGCCATCTCAGGGTTCAAGAGCAGTACTTC.

This clonotype was detected many times. This chain uses TRBV12-3 or TRBV12-4 with TRBJ2-1, with D possibly TRBD1 on 6 matching bases. The length of the CDR3 is 18 residues. Deletions cut 3 bases from V and 1 base from J, with 19 bases between. CDR3 protein: CASSLGGGPISSYNEQFF. DNA for the CDR3: TGTGCCAGCAGTTTGGGTGGGGGCCCCATCTCTTCCTACAATGAGCAGTTCTTC.

The CDR3 nucleotides read TGTGCCAGCAGCCCTACAGGGAGCGCTGGACATGAGCAGTTCTTC. As protein: CASSPTGSAGHEQFF. This sequence joins TRBV7-9 and TRBJ2-1; possible D gene TRBD1, 6 bases. Germline assignment: CDR1 SEHNR and CDR2 FQNEAQ (reference sequence). Trimming took off 5 bases at V and 8 bases at J, with 19 bases between the two ends. The CDR3 has 15 residues. Using reference TRBV7-9 and TRBJ2-1 for the parts outside the CDR3, the full variable domain is DTGVSQNPRHKITKRGQNVTFRCDPISEHNRLYWYRQTLGQGPEFLTYFQNEAQLEKSRLLSDRFSAERPKGSFSTLEIQRTEQGDSAMYLCASSPTGSAGHEQFFGPGTRLTVL.

This clonotype occurred a few times. This sequence joins TRBV5-6 and TRBJ2-7; TRBD1 matches 8 bases. Germline loops: CDR1 SGHDT, CDR2 YYEEEE. The V segment lost 4 bases and the J segment 5 bases; nucleotides outside the gene matches: 14. This CDR3 region has 16 residues. CDR3 coding DNA: TGTGCCAGCAGCCTACTGTCAGGGGGCGAGTTGAACGAGCAGTACTTC. Its protein is CASSLLSGGELNEQYF.

V gene TRBV6-1 combines with J gene TRBJ2-5, with D possibly being TRBD1 or TRBD2 (5 bases each). The CDR3 is 11 residues long. Germline loops: CDR1 MNHNS, CDR2 SASEGT. The ends were cut back, 7 bases at V and 10 bases at J, with 13 bases in the middle. CDR3 sequence (DNA): TGTGCCAGCACCGCGTGGGGGATCCAGTACTTC. Its protein product is CASTAWGIQYF.

The sample holds many counts of this clonotype. The chain employs TRBV27 and TRBJ2-1, with D unresolved. The CDR3 loop spans 14 amino acids. The V gene's germline CDR1 is MNHEY and CDR2 SMNVEV (reference sequence). The ends were cut back, 1 base at V and 9 bases at J, with 13 bases in the middle. The CDR3 DNA follows: TGTGCCAGCAGTTTATTCTACCGGCCAGTTGAGCAGTTCTTC. Translating it yields CASSLFYRPVEQFF.

This clonotype was observed a handful of times. The chain combines TRBV4-1 with TRBJ2-2; no reliable D call. The V end was cut by 3 bases, the J end by 6 bases, with 20 bases between. Germline V CDR1 and CDR2: MGHRA, YSYEKL. The CDR3 loop spans 17 amino acids. CDR3 sequence (DNA): TGCGCCAGCAGCCATATTGAAATGAGAGGAACGGCCGGGGAGCTGTTTTTT. This translates into CASSHIEMRGTAGELFF.

This clonotype was seen a few times. The V gene is TRBV14, the J gene TRBJ2-1, with 8 bases aligning to TRBD1. The trim removed 0 bases at V and 8 bases at J, leaving 9 bases unmatched. The CDR3 consists of 16 residues. Germline V CDR1 and CDR2: SGHDN, FVKESK. CDR3: CASSQDLARGLDEQFF. In nucleotides, the CDR3 is TGTGCCAGCAGCCAAGATCTTGCCAGGGGGCTCGATGAGCAGTTCTTC.

The sample holds a few counts of this clonotype. The chain is built from TRBV20-1 and TRBJ2-1; 10 nucleotides line up with TRBD2. CDR3 length: 12 amino acids. Losses at the gene ends were 8 bases for V and 10 bases for J; bases not matched to a gene: 8. Per the germline V gene, CDR1 is DFQATT and CDR2 is SNEGSKA (reference sequence). The CDR3 region has the DNA TGCAGTCGGCTAGCGGGAGTCGGGGAGCAGTTCTTC. Translation gives CSRLAGVGEQFF.

This clonotype has only a few counts. The genes are TRBV11-2 and TRBJ2-3; no clear D gene. The CDR3 has 13 amino acids. Per germline, CDR1 SGHAT and CDR2 FQNNGV. V lost 2 bases, J lost 9 bases, and 12 bases lay in between. CDR3 in amino acids: CASSLYLAATQYF. Here the CDR3 DNA reads TGTGCCAGCAGCTTATATTTGGCGGCCACGCAGTATTTT.

This clonotype was seen many times. The rearrangement uses TRBV5-1 and TRBJ1-4; no definite D call. Germline CDR1 reads SGHRS; CDR2 reads YFSETQ. The CDR3 length is 14 residues. V was pared by 0 bases and J by 8 bases, with 11 bases between. Here the CDR3 reads CASSLDETDEKLFF. CDR3 nucleotides: TGCGCCAGCAGCTTGGACGAAACGGACGAAAAACTGTTTTTT.

This clonotype has a count of ten or more. This CDR3 is CASSLDPQGARTEAFF. As DNA, the CDR3 is TGCGCCAGCAGCTTAGACCCACAGGGGGCGAGGACTGAAGCTTTCTTT. The V call is TRBV5-1, the J call TRBJ1-1, with TRBD1 identical over 9 bases. Germline V gene data show CDR1 as SGHRS and CDR2 as YFSETQ. CDR3 length: 16 residues. V trimming: 2 bases; J trimming: 5 bases; junction bases outside the gene matches: 10.

This chain links TRBV14 with TRBJ2-4; no firm D call. The V and J ends lost 9 bases and 9 bases respectively, with 6 bases between them. The CDR3 has 9 amino acids. CDR1 SGHDN and CDR2 FVKESK come from the germline V gene. CDR3 amino acids: CARPFIQYF. CDR3 nucleotide sequence: TGTGCCAGGCCCTTCATTCAGTACTTC.

The chain uses TRBV20-1 and TRBJ2-6; the match to TRBD2 covers 7 bases. The CDR3 runs to 15 residues. Germline loops: CDR1 DFQATT, CDR2 SNEGSKA (reference sequence). The trim removed 6 bases at V and 1 base at J, leaving 6 bases unmatched. In DNA, the CDR3 is TGCAGTGCCAAGGGAGGGATGTCTGGGGCCAACGTCCTGACTTTC. Its protein product is CSAKGGMSGANVLTF.

This clonotype was found many times. V usage is TRBV27 and J usage is TRBJ2-2; 12 bases match TRBD2. V shed 1 base and J 6 bases; nucleotides not matched to a gene: 6. The CDR3 runs 17 residues. Germline V lookup: CDR1 MNHEY, CDR2 SMNVEV (reference sequence). This chain's CDR3 is CASSLLASGGAAGELFF. CDR3 nucleotides: TGTGCCAGCAGTTTATTGGCTAGCGGGGGGGCCGCCGGGGAGCTGTTTTTT.

This clonotype appeared a few times. This chain connects TRBV19 to TRBJ2-1, with 14 bases aligning to TRBD2. CDR1 is LNHDA, CDR2 SQIVND, per germline (reference sequence). Trimming at V came to 4 bases and at J to 6 bases, leaving 11 bases not matched to a gene. This CDR3 has 18 residues. The CDR3 loop is CASSTPLMTSGGGNEQFF. In DNA, the CDR3 is TGTGCCAGTAGTACCCCCCTCATGACTAGCGGGGGGGGCAATGAGCAGTTCTTC.

This clonotype turned up a few times. The chain recombines TRBV7-2 with TRBJ1-2; TRBD1 aligns across 10 bases. The CDR3 extends over 15 amino acids. Germline V lookup: CDR1 SGHTA, CDR2 FQGNSA. The V and J ends lost 4 bases and 4 bases, in that order; junction bases with no gene match: 6. Here the CDR3 reads CASSSPGQGIYGYTF. Here the CDR3 DNA reads TGTGCCAGCAGCTCGCCGGGACAGGGGATCTATGGCTACACCTTC.

This clonotype was found a few times. This chain uses TRBV6-1 with TRBJ1-2; TRBD1 matches 10 bases. Germline-derived CDR1 and CDR2 are MNHNS and SASEGT. V shed 10 bases and J 5 bases; nucleotides not matched to a gene: 7. The CDR3 length is 13 residues. The CDR3 region has the DNA TGTGCCATCCCGGGACAGGGGCTTTATGGCTACACCTTC. It yields the protein CAIPGQGLYGYTF.